Below, 27 T cell receptor beta chains from the same sample are listed, as sequenced in a study of blood T cell repertoires in COVID-19 (dated by TCRdb to about 2020). Libraries were made using the immunoSEQ multiplex PCR assay. Imported from immuneACCESS, the table was reduced by TCRdb to in-frame sequences with V and J called. These copies leave out some clones; in studies compared against another copy, an unresolved V gene accounts for under half, and the cause of the remainder is not known. The sample profile shows tens of thousands of clones; around 80% of them were found once. Less than 45% of the sample is in the top ten clones. The specimen sequenced was peripheral blood. These receptor sequences come from a woman older than 75 with active or convalescent COVID-19.

This clone was found a few times. V and J are TRBV11-2 and TRBJ2-1; TRBD2 matches 9 bases. This CDR3 is 17 amino acids long. Germline assignment: CDR1 SGHAT and CDR2 FQNNGV. Trimming took 1 base from V and 2 from J; bases not matched to a gene: 6. The CDR3 reads CASSLGPGLAPYNEQFF. The CDR3 nucleotides read TGTGCCAGCAGCTTAGGTCCGGGACTAGCTCCCTACAATGAGCAGTTCTTC. Based on the CDR3 plus reference TRBV11-2 and TRBJ2-1, the full variable domain is EAGVAQSPRYKIIEKRQSVAFWCNPISGHATLYWYQQILGQGPKLLIQFQNNGVVDDSQLPKDRFSAERLKGVDSTLKIQPAKLEDSAVYLCASSLGPGLAPYNEQFFGPGTRLTVL.

CDR3 DNA sequence: TGTGCCAGCAGCCCCCTTTGGGGACAGGGGTGGACCGGGGAGCTGTTTTTT. Amino acids: CASSPLWGQGWTGELFF. This chain uses TRBV7-3 with TRBJ2-2; TRBD1 matches 10 bases. Losses at the gene ends were 5 bases for V and 5 bases for J; bases not matched to a gene: 11. Germline-derived CDR1 and CDR2 are SGHTA and FQGTGA. The CDR3 has 17 residues. Filled out from reference TRBV7-3 and TRBJ2-2, the complete variable domain reads GAGVSQTPSNKVTEKGKYVELRCDPISGHTALYWYRQSLGQGPEFLIYFQGTGAADDSGLPNDRFFAVRPEGSVSTLKIQRTERGDSAVYLCASSPLWGQGWTGELFFGEGSRLTVL.

This chain connects TRBV28 to TRBJ2-5, with 11 bases lining up with TRBD2. The germline V gene has CDR1 MDHEN and CDR2 SYDVKM. Trimming at V came to 7 bases and at J to 5 bases, leaving 6 bases not matched to a gene. This CDR3 spans 14 amino acids. The CDR3 DNA reads as TGTGCCAGCATGACTAGCGGGATGGTGGAGACCCAGTACTTC. This codes for CASMTSGMVETQYF.

The chain has TRBV6-5 and TRBJ2-1; TRBD1 matches at 7 bases. Germline CDR1 is MNHEY and CDR2 is SVGAGI. V lost 6 bases and J lost 9; bases outside the gene matches: 8. The CDR3 has 13 residues. The CDR3 protein is CASRGTGVGEQFF. The CDR3 DNA is TGTGCCAGCAGGGGAACAGGGGTGGGTGAGCAGTTCTTC.

This clone was seen a single time. The chain uses TRBV19 and TRBJ2-3; 7 bases fit TRBD1. V lost 1 base, J lost 2 bases, and 6 bases stayed unmatched. Germline values: CDR1 LNHDA, CDR2 SQIVND (reference sequence). The CDR3 runs 16 residues. CDR3 DNA sequence: TGTGCCAGTAGTATAGGAAGAGACAGGGACACAGATACGCAGTATTTT. Its translation is CASSIGRDRDTDTQYF.

This chain joins TRBV5-4 and TRBJ1-2; TRBD1 aligns across 10 bases. The CDR3 is 15 amino acids. V lost 4 bases, J lost 2 bases, and 5 bases stayed unmatched. In germline, CDR1 is SGHNT, CDR2 YYREEE (reference sequence). Here the CDR3 reads CASSNRDRGNYGYTF. The CDR3 region has the DNA TGTGCCAGCAGCAACCGGGACAGGGGAAACTATGGCTACACCTTC. Looking up the rest from reference TRBV5-4 and TRBJ1-2 gives the full variable domain: ETGVTQSPTHLIKTRGQQVTLRCSSQSGHNTVSWYQQALGQGPQFIFQYYREEENGRGNFPPRFSGLQFPNYSSELNVNALELDDSALYLCASSNRDRGNYGYTFGSGTRLTVV.

The J gene is TRBJ1-4, the V gene TRBV15, with D hard to call. V dropped 5 bases and J dropped 3 bases, with 10 bases sitting between them. The CDR3 consists of 14 residues. Per germline, CDR1 LNHNV and CDR2 YYDKDF (reference sequence). The CDR3 protein is CATSLPPPNEKLFF. The DNA of the CDR3 is TGTGCCACCAGCCTACCCCCTCCTAATGAAAAACTGTTTTTT. Combining the CDR3 with reference TRBV15 and TRBJ1-4 gives the whole variable domain DAMVIQNPRYQVTQFGKPVTLSCSQTLNHNVMYWYQQKSSQAPKLLFHYYDKDFNNEADTPDNFQSRRPNTSFCFLDIRSPGLGDTAMYLCATSLPPPNEKLFFGSGTQLSVL.

This chain joins TRBV28 and TRBJ2-1; 8 positions agree with TRBD2. Trimming at V came to 6 bases and at J to 4 bases, leaving 5 bases not matched to a gene. The CDR3 is 14 residues long. Germline V CDR1 and CDR2: MDHEN, SYDVKM. CDR3 bases: TGTGCCAGCAGGATAAGCGGGAGTTACAATGAGCAGTTCTTC. The encoded protein is CASRISGSYNEQFF.

The CDR3 DNA reads TGTGCCAGCAGTTTAGCATCACGACAGTACAATCAGCCCCAGCATTTT. Translated, it gives CASSLASRQYNQPQHF. The V call is TRBV28, the J call TRBJ1-5, with D perhaps matching TRBD1 (5 bases). This CDR3 has 16 residues. Germline lookup yields CDR1 MDHEN and CDR2 SYDVKM. The V end was cut by 2 bases, the J end by 3 bases, with 14 bases between.

V is TRBV9 and J is TRBJ2-7, with 8 bases matching TRBD1. V dropped 0 bases and J dropped 3; count of bases not matched to a gene: 5. The germline CDR1 and CDR2 sequences are SGDLS and YYNGEE. The CDR3 length is 15 residues. CDR3 sequence reads: CASSVGQGAGYEQYF. The CDR3 DNA is TGTGCCAGCAGCGTAGGTCAGGGGGCAGGCTACGAGCAGTACTTC.

This clone has a handful of counts. The V gene is TRBV12-3 or TRBV12-4, the J gene TRBJ2-1; D possibly corresponds to TRBD2 (5 bases). Trimming cost V 6 bases and J 2 bases, with 8 bases left between them. The CDR3 sequence is 13 residues long. The CDR3: CASSRRTYNEQFF. As DNA, the CDR3 is TGTGCCAGCAGCCGGAGGACCTACAATGAGCAGTTCTTC.

The gene calls are TRBV5-4 and TRBJ2-1; D call uncertain. V shed 2 bases and J shed 6 bases, with 9 bases lying between them. Germline V CDR1 and CDR2: SGHNT, YYREEE (reference sequence). This CDR3 region has 13 residues. The DNA of the CDR3 is TGTGCCAGCAGCTTCCCGACGGGCAATGAGCAGTTCTTC. This translates into CASSFPTGNEQFF.

This clone was seen more than once but under ten times. J is TRBJ2-2 and V is TRBV19; TRBD2 agrees at 7 bases. The germline V gene has CDR1 LNHDA and CDR2 SQIVND (reference sequence). Trimming took 4 bases from V and 6 from J; bases not matched to a gene: 2. The CDR3 length is 13 residues. CDR3 amino acids: CASSRLASGELFF. CDR3 nucleotide sequence: TGTGCCAGTAGTAGACTAGCATCCGGGGAGCTGTTTTTT.

This chain joins TRBV24-1 and TRBJ1-3, with D tentatively TRBD1 (6 bases). Germline CDR1 reads KGHDR; CDR2 reads SFDVKD. The V end lost 7 bases, the J end lost 0 bases, and 15 bases lay between the germline ends. The CDR3 loop spans 16 amino acids. CDR3 in amino acids: CATRAGTSDSGNTIYF. The CDR3 DNA reads TGTGCCACCAGAGCCGGGACATCGGACTCTGGAAACACCATATATTTT.

The rearrangement joins TRBV10-3 to TRBJ2-3, with 11 bases aligning to TRBD2. The CDR3 contains 17 residues. Germline CDR1 is ENHRY and CDR2 is SYGVKD. The V gene end was trimmed by 4 bases and the J gene end by 2 bases; junction bases not matched to a gene: 8. The CDR3, as DNA: TGTGCCATCAGTGGGGGACTAGCGGAACGCCCCACAGATACGCAGTATTTT. It codes for CAISGGLAERPTDTQYF.

The chain carries TRBV24-1 and TRBJ2-5, with TRBD1 identical over 9 bases. The CDR3 is 15 amino acids. With V trimmed by 2 bases and J by 3 bases, 3 bases remained unmatched. In germline, CDR1 is KGHDR, CDR2 SFDVKD. This CDR3 reads CATSDSGQGKETQYF. CDR3 DNA: TGTGCCACCAGTGATTCGGGACAGGGCAAAGAGACCCAGTACTTC.

The V and J genes are TRBV5-5 and TRBJ2-1; maybe TRBD2 (6 bases). In germline, CDR1 is SGHKS, CDR2 YYEKEE (reference sequence). V dropped 0 bases and J dropped 7 bases, with 14 bases sitting between them. The CDR3 spans 15 residues. CDR3 sequence: CASSLDQGGGNEQFF. In nucleotides, the CDR3 is TGTGCCAGCAGCTTGGACCAGGGAGGCGGAAATGAGCAGTTCTTC.

The chain employs TRBV14 and TRBJ2-1, with TRBD2 matching 14 bases. The CDR3 spans 20 residues. Trimming cost V 0 bases and J 1 base; bases outside gene matches: 8. Germline loops: CDR1 SGHDN, CDR2 FVKESK. The CDR3 spells CASSQESTGLAGASYNEQFF. CDR3 in DNA: TGTGCCAGCAGCCAAGAGAGTACGGGACTAGCGGGAGCGTCCTACAATGAGCAGTTCTTC.

The rearrangement links TRBV12-5 to TRBJ1-2; 11 bases are a match to TRBD1. This CDR3 comprises 15 residues. V lost 6 bases to trimming and J lost 8 bases; unmatched junction nucleotides: 11. Germline V gene lookup returns CDR1 LGHNT and CDR2 FRNRAP. CDR3 DNA: TGTGCTAGTGGCCGGACAGGGGGCTCGTCGGAAGGCTACACCTTC. Its protein is CASGRTGGSSEGYTF.

This clone was seen only a few times. This rearrangement joins TRBV30 to TRBJ2-7, with 10 bases identical to TRBD2. From germline, CDR1 is GTSNPN and CDR2 SVGIG (reference sequence). V lost 2 bases and J lost 5; bases outside the gene matches: 6. This CDR3 is built from 14 residues. CDR3 amino acids: CAWSTLAGEDEQYF. CDR3 nucleotides: TGTGCCTGGAGTACCCTAGCGGGAGAAGACGAGCAGTACTTC.

The chain combines TRBV5-4 with TRBJ2-3; TRBD2 agrees at 10 bases. The germline CDR1 and CDR2 sequences are SGHNT and YYREEE (reference sequence). The CDR3 loop spans 17 amino acids. The V and J ends lost 4 bases and 2 bases, in that order; junction bases with no gene match: 10. CDR3 in amino acids: CASSRIKLAGFTDTQYF. The CDR3 DNA is TGTGCCAGCAGCCGAATAAAACTAGCGGGATTCACAGATACGCAGTATTTT.

The CDR3 sequence: CSVEENEKLFF. DNA for the CDR3: TGCAGCGTTGAGGAGAATGAAAAACTGTTTTTT. J is TRBJ1-4 and V is TRBV29-1; no firm D call. Germline loops: CDR1 SQVTM, CDR2 ANQGSEA. The V gene lost 3 bases and the J gene lost 5 bases, with 4 bases spanning the gap. The CDR3 is 11 amino acids.

CDR3: CASSYGKNQPQHF. The CDR3 nucleotides read TGTGCCAGCAGTTACGGCAAGAATCAGCCCCAGCATTTT. The chain joins TRBV6-2 or TRBV6-3 to TRBJ1-5; D uncertain. Germline assignment: CDR1 MNHEY and CDR2 SVGEGT. With 2 bases removed from V and 4 bases from J, the gap between germline ends came to 6 bases. This CDR3 is 13 amino acids long.

Points on this clone: A read error may produce the germline difference seen at one junction end. The V call is TRBV5-4, the J call TRBJ1-2; 8 nucleotides agree with TRBD1. The germline gives CDR1 SGHNT, CDR2 YYREEE (reference sequence). The CDR3 has 14 amino acids. CDR3 loop: CASGFQGAGYGYTF. For the CDR3, the DNA is TGTGCCAGCGGCTTCCAGGGGGCAGGGTATGGCTACACCTTC.

This rearrangement joins TRBV19 to TRBJ2-2, with D perhaps TRBD1 (5 bases). Germline assignment: CDR1 LNHDA and CDR2 SQIVND (reference sequence). The CDR3 contains 16 residues. V dropped 4 bases and J dropped 1 base, with 13 bases sitting between them. Here the CDR3 reads CASSRQDSWNTGELFF. The CDR3 region has the DNA TGTGCCAGTAGTAGACAAGACAGCTGGAACACCGGGGAGCTGTTTTTT.

The rearrangement joins TRBV27 to TRBJ2-4; unclear D gene. The germline CDR1 and CDR2 sequences are MNHEY and SMNVEV (reference sequence). V lost 0 bases and J 0 bases, leaving 6 bases between the germline ends. The CDR3 sequence is 15 residues long. CDR3 sequence (DNA): TGTGCCAGCAGTTTATCAGCATTAGCCAAAAACATTCAGTACTTC. Translated: CASSLSALAKNIQYF.

This rearrangement joins TRBV7-9 to TRBJ1-1; TRBD1 matches 8 bases. Germline assignment: CDR1 SEHNR and CDR2 FQNEAQ (reference sequence). V was pared by 5 bases and J by 0 bases, with 8 bases of the junction left unmatched. This CDR3 is built from 16 residues. This chain's CDR3 is CASSPGTGNLNTEAFF. In DNA form, the CDR3 reads TGTGCCAGCAGCCCCGGGACAGGCAATTTGAACACTGAAGCTTTCTTT.